This TCR beta chain was recorded in a study of T-cell memory formation after mild COVID-19. This clonotype has only a few counts. What it recognizes is unknown. Germline-derived CDR1 and CDR2 are MDHEN and SYDVKM. This CDR3 has 13 residues. Trimming shortened V by 6 bases and J by 2 bases, and 11 bases separated the two germline ends. TCRdb redid the calling of the 5' RACE reads with MiXCR, one entry per CDR3 protein. The table includes a few hundred thousand distinct CDR3 sequences, roughly 17% detected once. Study-wide results and limits: Contracting clones localized mainly to CM and EM when CD4+ and mainly to EMRA when CD8+.

The genes are TRBV28 and TRBJ2-7; D gene uncertain. The source material was PBMCs or a T cell subset sorted from them (not recorded which). The sequence was obtained from a man aged 18 to 29 who had mild COVID-19 (a few samples of this study predate the infection). Cell type and time point are not known. The CDR3 reads CASSQIDTYEQYV. The CDR3 DNA is TGTGCCAGCAGCCAGATAGACACCTACGAGCAGTACGTC.